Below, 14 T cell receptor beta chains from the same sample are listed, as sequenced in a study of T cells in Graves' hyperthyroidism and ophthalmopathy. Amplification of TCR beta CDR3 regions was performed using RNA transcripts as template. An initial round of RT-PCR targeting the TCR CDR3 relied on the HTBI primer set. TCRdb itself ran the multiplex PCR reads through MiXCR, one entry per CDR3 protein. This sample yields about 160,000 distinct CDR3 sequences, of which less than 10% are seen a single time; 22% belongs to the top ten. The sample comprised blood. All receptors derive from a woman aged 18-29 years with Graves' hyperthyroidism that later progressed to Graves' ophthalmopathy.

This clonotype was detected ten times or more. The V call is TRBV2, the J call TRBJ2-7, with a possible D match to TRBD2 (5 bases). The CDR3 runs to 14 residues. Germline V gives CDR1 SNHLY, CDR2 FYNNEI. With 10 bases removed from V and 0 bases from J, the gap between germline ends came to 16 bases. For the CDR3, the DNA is TGTGCCACCTCCTACCCCGGGATCTCCTACGAGCAGTACTTC. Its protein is CATSYPGISYEQYF.

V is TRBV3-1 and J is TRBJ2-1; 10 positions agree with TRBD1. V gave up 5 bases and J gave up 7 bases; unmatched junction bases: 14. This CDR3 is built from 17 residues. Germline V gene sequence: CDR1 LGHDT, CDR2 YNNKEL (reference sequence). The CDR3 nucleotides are TGTGCCAGCAGCTTTGGACAGGGGGGTGCCGGGCGGAATGAGCAGTTCTTC. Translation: CASSFGQGGAGRNEQFF.

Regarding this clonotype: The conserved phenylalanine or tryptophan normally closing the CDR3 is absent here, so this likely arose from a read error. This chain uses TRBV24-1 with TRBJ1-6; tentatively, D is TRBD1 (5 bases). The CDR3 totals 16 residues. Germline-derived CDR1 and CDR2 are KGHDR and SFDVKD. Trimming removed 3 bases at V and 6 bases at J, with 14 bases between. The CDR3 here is CATSDRNRSPNSPLHL. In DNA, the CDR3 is TGTGCCACCAGTGATAGAAACAGGTCCCCTAATTCACCCCTCCACCTT.

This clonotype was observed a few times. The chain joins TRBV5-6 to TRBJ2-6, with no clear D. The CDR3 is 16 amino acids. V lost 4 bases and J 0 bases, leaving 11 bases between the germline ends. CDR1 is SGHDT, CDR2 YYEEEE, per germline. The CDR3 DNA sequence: TGTGCCAGCAGCAAAAACAGCTTCTCTGGGGCCAACGTCCTGACTTTC. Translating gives CASSKNSFSGANVLTF.

As DNA, the CDR3 is TGCAGTGCTAGAGAAGGGAGGGACTTGAACACTGAAGCTTTCTTT. This encodes CSAREGRDLNTEAFF. The chain carries TRBV20-1 and TRBJ1-1; possibly TRBD1 for D (5 bases). V lost 0 bases and J 0 bases, leaving 11 bases between the germline ends. The CDR3 consists of 15 residues. In germline, CDR1 is DFQATT, CDR2 SNEGSKA (reference sequence).

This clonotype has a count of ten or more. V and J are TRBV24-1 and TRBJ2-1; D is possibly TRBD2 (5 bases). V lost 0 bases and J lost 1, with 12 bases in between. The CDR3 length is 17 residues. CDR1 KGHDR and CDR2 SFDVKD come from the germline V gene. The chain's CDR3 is CATSDLVAGGSYNEQFF. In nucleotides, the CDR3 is TGTGCCACCAGTGATTTGGTTGCCGGAGGTTCCTACAATGAGCAGTTCTTC.

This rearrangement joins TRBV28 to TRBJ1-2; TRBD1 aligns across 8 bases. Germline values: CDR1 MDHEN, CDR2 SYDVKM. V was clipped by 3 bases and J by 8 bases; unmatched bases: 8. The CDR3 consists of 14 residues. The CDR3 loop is CASSFGAGGLGYTF. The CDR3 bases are TGTGCCAGCAGTTTTGGGGCAGGGGGCCTGGGCTACACCTTC.

The CDR3 loop reads CASSQLVSGLGGYTF. The CDR3 DNA reads TGCGCCAGCAGCCAGCTGGTCTCAGGACTGGGGGGCTACACCTTC. The V gene is TRBV4-1, the J gene TRBJ1-2; D ambiguous. Trimming stripped 3 bases from V and 8 bases from J, with 19 bases between. Germline V lookup: CDR1 MGHRA, CDR2 YSYEKL. The CDR3 has 15 residues.

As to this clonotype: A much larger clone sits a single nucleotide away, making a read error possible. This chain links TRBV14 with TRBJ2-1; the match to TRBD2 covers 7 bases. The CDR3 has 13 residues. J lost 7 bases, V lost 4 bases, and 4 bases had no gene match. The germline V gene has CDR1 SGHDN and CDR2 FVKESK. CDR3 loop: CASSLTSLNEQFF. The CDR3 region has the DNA TGTGCCAGCAGCCTGACTAGCCTGAATGAGCAGTTCTTC.

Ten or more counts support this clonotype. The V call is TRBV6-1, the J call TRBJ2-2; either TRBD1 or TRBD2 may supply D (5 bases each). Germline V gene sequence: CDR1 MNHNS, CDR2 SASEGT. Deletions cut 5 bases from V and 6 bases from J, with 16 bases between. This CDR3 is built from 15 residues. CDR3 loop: CASSLGKGSPGELFF. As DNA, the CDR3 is TGTGCCAGCAGTTTGGGAAAGGGGAGTCCCGGGGAGCTGTTTTTT.

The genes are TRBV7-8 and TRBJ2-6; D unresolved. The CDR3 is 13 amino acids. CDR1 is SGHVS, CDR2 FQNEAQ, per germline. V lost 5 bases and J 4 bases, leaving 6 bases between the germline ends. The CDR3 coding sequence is TGTGCCAGCAGCCACCCCGGGGCCAACGTCCTGACTTTC. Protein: CASSHPGANVLTF.

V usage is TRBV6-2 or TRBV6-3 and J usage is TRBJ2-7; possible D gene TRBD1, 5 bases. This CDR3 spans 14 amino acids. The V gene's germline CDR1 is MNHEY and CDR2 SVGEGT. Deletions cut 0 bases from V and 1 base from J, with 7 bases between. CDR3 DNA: TGTGCCAGCAGTTACTCACCAGGGTCCTACGAGCAGTACTTC. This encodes CASSYSPGSYEQYF.

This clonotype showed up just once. CDR3 DNA: TGTGCCAGCAGTAACCCAGGGGGCTCCTATAATTCACCCCTCCACTTT. This sequence encodes CASSNPGGSYNSPLHF. The chain combines TRBV6-2 or TRBV6-3 with TRBJ1-6; 7 positions match TRBD1. Germline loops: CDR1 MNHEY, CDR2 SVGEGT. This CDR3 spans 16 amino acids. V was clipped by 5 bases and J by 0 bases; unmatched bases: 4.

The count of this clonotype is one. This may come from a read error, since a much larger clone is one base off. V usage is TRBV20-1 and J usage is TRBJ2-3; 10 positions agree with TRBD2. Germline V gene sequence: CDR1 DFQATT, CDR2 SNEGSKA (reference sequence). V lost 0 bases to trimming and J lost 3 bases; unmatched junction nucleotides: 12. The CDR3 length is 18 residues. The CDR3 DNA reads TGCAGTGCTAGAGATTTCACTAGCGGGGCGGCCGATACAGATACGCAGTATTTT. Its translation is CSARDFTSGAADTDTQYF.